The rows below give T cell receptor beta chains drawn from one sample of a study of response to subunit inactivated influenza vaccine. TCRdb fed the RT-PCR reads into MiXCR, producing one record per CDR3 protein. The sample holds 500,000 to 750,000 distinct CDR3 sequences; approximately 15% are singletons and the top ten take around 10%. The starting material was PBMCs from blood, obtained 11 to 12 days after vaccination. Receptors originate from a man between 50 and 59 years old who received an inactivated influenza vaccine. Each CDR3 is given with its conserved first and last residue. D genes are given only for firm matches. The listing skips clone size in some rows; elsewhere it reads once, few, many or a size class.

CDR3 DNA: TGCAGTGCCAAAAATACAGGGACTGGGTCCTACGAGCAGTACTTC
CDR3 protein: CSAKNTGTGSYEQYF
D gene: NA
clone size: NA
V gene: TRBV20-1
J gene: TRBJ2-7

CDR3 DNA: TGTGCCAGCAGTCGTCCAAGCACCGGGGAGCTGTTTTTT
CDR3 protein: CASSRPSTGELFF
D gene: NA
clone size: few
V gene: TRBV28
J gene: TRBJ2-2

CDR3 DNA: TGTGCCAGCAGCTCATCGGGACTAGCCTCGAGAGAGACCCAGTACTTC
CDR3 protein: CASSSSGLASRETQYF
D gene: TRBD2
clone size: NA
V gene: TRBV7-7
J gene: TRBJ2-5

CDR3 DNA: TGTGCCAGCATGGAGGGCAATCAGCCCCAGCATTTT
CDR3 protein: CASMEGNQPQHF
D gene: NA
clone size: NA
V gene: TRBV12-3/TRBV12-4
J gene: TRBJ1-5

CDR3 DNA: TGTGCCAGCAGTTCGAAGGTGGATACGCAGTATTTT
CDR3 protein: CASSSKVDTQYF
D gene: NA
clone size: NA
V gene: TRBV28
J gene: TRBJ2-3

CDR3 DNA: TGTGCCAGCAGCTTGTTTGGAGGGGGGGAGACCCAGTACTTC
CDR3 protein: CASSLFGGGETQYF
D gene: NA
clone size: NA
V gene: TRBV7-2
J gene: TRBJ2-5

CDR3 DNA: TGCGCCAGCAGCCAGTTCGACTCCTACAATGAGCAGTTCTTC
CDR3 protein: CASSQFDSYNEQFF
D gene: NA
clone size: NA
V gene: TRBV4-1
J gene: TRBJ2-1

CDR3 DNA: TGTGCCAGCAGCCAAGTAAGCGGCCAGTCCAATCAGCCCCAGCATTTT
CDR3 protein: CASSQVSGQSNQPQHF
D gene: NA
clone size: few
V gene: TRBV4-2
J gene: TRBJ1-5

CDR3 DNA: TGTGCCAGCAGCTTAGAGAGGGGATACGAGCAGTACTTC
CDR3 protein: CASSLERGYEQYF
D gene: NA
clone size: many
V gene: TRBV5-1
J gene: TRBJ2-7

CDR3 DNA: TGCGCCAGCAACCCGGACGGCAGGGGCTCGGCTAATGAAAAACTGTTTTTT
CDR3 protein: CASNPDGRGSANEKLFF
D gene: NA
clone size: NA
V gene: TRBV5-1
J gene: TRBJ1-4

CDR3 DNA: TGTGCCAGCAGCCAAGACAGGAGTCCCCCTTACGAGCAGTACTTC
CDR3 protein: CASSQDRSPPYEQYF
D gene: NA
clone size: few
V gene: TRBV9
J gene: TRBJ2-7

CDR3 DNA: TGTGCCAGCAGCCCCTACAGGGGATCGGGCTACGAGCAGTACTTC
CDR3 protein: CASSPYRGSGYEQYF
D gene: TRBD1
clone size: NA
V gene: TRBV6-2/TRBV6-3
J gene: TRBJ2-7

CDR3 DNA: TGTGCCAGCAGTCCGAATCGGGACAGCGTCTACAATGAGCAGTTCTTC
CDR3 protein: CASSPNRDSVYNEQFF
D gene: TRBD1
clone size: few
V gene: TRBV28
J gene: TRBJ2-1

CDR3 DNA: TGTGCCAGCAGTGAATACAGGACAAGCAACTATGGCTACACCTTC
CDR3 protein: CASSEYRTSNYGYTF
D gene: NA
clone size: few
V gene: TRBV25-1
J gene: TRBJ1-2

CDR3 DNA: TGCAGCGTTGAGAGGATTAGCGGGAGGGAAGATACGCAGTATTTT
CDR3 protein: CSVERISGREDTQYF
D gene: TRBD2
clone size: few
V gene: TRBV29-1
J gene: TRBJ2-3

CDR3 DNA: TGCGCCAGCAGCCCCGGAGCTAGGACCTCCTACAATGAGCAGTTCTTC
CDR3 protein: CASSPGARTSYNEQFF
D gene: NA
clone size: NA
V gene: TRBV5-1
J gene: TRBJ2-1

CDR3 DNA: TGTGCCAGCAGGGGACTACACAACACCGGGGAGCTGTTTTTT
CDR3 protein: CASRGLHNTGELFF
D gene: TRBD2
clone size: few
V gene: TRBV7-9
J gene: TRBJ2-2

CDR3 DNA: TGCAGTGCTAGAGATAGCGACCGGGCCCTCGCAGCGAACACTGAAGCTTTCTTT
CDR3 protein: CSARDSDRALAANTEAFF
D gene: NA
clone size: many
V gene: TRBV20-1
J gene: TRBJ1-1

CDR3 DNA: TGCGCCAGCAGCTTGGGGCAGTATTCACCCCTCCACTTT
CDR3 protein: CASSLGQYSPLHF
D gene: NA
clone size: NA
V gene: TRBV5-1
J gene: TRBJ1-6